This T cell receptor beta chain was recovered during a study of identical twins. Template switching introduced a universal primer site, and the cDNA bore unique molecular identifiers. MiXCR was run by TCRdb on the 5' RACE reads, yielding one entry per CDR3 protein. The sample consists of approximately 230,000 distinct CDR3 sequences, 5% to 7% of them appearing once. The same specimen was also included in a second study, on T cells expressing NK-cell markers. From that paper: The eight sequenced donors comprised seven who were HCMV-seropositive and one who was seronegative. Among CD8+ T cells from six donors, dominant NKG2C+ clonotypes accounted for about 1.0-8%.

The receptor comes from a woman between 18 and 29 years old in good health. Sequencing was done on a sample of CD8+ T cells sorted from blood.

This CDR3 reads CASSVGYGGLRGYTF. CDR3 nucleotide sequence: TGTGCCAGCAGCGTAGGGTATGGAGGGCTGCGCGGCTACACCTTC. The V gene is TRBV9, the J gene TRBJ1-2; unclear D gene. This CDR3 has 15 amino acids. Per the germline V gene, CDR1 is SGDLS and CDR2 is YYNGEE. The V gene lost 0 bases and the J gene lost 8 bases, with 17 bases spanning the gap.